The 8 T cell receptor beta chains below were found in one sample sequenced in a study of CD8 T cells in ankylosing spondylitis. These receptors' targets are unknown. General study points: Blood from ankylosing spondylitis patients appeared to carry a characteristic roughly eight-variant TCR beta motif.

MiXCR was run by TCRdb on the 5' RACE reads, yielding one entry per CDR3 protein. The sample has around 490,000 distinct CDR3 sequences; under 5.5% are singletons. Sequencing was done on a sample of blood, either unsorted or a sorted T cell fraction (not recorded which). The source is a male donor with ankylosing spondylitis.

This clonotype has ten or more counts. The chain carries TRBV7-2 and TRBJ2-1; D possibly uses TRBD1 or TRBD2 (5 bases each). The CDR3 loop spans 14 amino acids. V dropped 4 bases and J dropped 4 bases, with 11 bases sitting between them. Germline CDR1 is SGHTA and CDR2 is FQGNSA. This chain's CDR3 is CASSWGPNYNEQFF. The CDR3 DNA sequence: TGTGCCAGCAGCTGGGGACCTAATTACAATGAGCAGTTCTTC.

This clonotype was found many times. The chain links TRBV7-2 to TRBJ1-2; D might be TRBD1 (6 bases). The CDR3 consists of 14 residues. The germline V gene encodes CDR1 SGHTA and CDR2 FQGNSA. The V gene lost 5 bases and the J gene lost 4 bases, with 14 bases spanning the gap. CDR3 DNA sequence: TGTGCCAGCAGCCCGTACAGGGAAGGCTATGGCTACACCTTC. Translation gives CASSPYREGYGYTF.

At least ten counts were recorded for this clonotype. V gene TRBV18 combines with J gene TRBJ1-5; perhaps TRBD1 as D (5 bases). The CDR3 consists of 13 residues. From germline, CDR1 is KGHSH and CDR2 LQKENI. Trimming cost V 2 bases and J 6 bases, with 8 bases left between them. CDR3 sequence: CASSPDGAQPQHF. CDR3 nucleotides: TGTGCCAGCTCACCAGATGGGGCTCAGCCCCAGCATTTT.

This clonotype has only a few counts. The CDR3: CASSPGGAGGRDEQFF. CDR3 nucleotides: TGCGCCAGCAGCCCTGGGGGAGCGGGGGGTAGGGATGAGCAGTTCTTC. This chain links TRBV5-1 with TRBJ2-1; 9 positions agree with TRBD2. The V gene end was trimmed by 4 bases and the J gene end by 8 bases; junction bases not matched to a gene: 13. CDR3 length equals 16 residues. Germline V CDR1 and CDR2: SGHRS, YFSETQ.

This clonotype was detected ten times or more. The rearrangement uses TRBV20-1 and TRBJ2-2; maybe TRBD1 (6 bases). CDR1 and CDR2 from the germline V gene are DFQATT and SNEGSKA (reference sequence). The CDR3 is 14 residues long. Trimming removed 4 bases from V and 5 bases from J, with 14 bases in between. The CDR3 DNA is TGCAGTGCTACACAGGGTCCCGTGACCGGGGAGCTGTTTTTT. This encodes CSATQGPVTGELFF.

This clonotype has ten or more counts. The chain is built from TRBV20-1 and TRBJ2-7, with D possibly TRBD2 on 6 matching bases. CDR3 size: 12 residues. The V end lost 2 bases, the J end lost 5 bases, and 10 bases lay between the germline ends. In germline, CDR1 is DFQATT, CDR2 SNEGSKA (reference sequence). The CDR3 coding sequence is TGCAGTGCTAGAAGGGAGGTCCACGAGCAGTACTTC. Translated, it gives CSARREVHEQYF.

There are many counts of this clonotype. The CDR3 DNA follows: TGCGCCAGCAGCCAAGGACATGCAACTAATGAAAAACTGTTTTTT. Amino acids: CASSQGHATNEKLFF. The V gene is TRBV4-1, the J gene TRBJ1-4; no firm D call. This CDR3 has 15 residues. Trimming took off 1 base at V and 0 bases at J, with 6 bases between the two ends. Germline lookup yields CDR1 MGHRA and CDR2 YSYEKL.

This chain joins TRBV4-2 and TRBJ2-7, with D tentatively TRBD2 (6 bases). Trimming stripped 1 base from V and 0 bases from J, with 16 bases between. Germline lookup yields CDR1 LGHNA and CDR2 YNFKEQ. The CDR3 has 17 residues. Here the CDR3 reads CASSQVPEGGFSYEQYF. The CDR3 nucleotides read TGTGCCAGCAGCCAAGTTCCCGAGGGAGGCTTCTCCTACGAGCAGTACTTC.